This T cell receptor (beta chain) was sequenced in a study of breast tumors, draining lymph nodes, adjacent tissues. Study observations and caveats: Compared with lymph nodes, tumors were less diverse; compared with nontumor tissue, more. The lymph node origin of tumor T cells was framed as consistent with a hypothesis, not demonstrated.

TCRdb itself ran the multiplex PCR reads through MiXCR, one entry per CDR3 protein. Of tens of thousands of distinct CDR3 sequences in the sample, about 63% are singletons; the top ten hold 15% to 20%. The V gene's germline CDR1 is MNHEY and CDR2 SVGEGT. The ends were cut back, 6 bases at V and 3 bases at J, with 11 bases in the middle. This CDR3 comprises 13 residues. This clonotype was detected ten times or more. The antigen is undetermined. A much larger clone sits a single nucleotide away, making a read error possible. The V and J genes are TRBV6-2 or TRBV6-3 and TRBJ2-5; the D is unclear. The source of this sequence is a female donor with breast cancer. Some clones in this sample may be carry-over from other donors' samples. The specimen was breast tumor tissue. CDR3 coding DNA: TGTGCCAGCAGGCACTGGATTAAAGAGACCCAGTACTTC. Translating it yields CASRHWIKETQYF.